This T cell receptor (beta chain) is from a study of vaccination and CD4 T cells after COVID-19 (dated by TCRdb to the early 2020s). Context from the whole study: In the convalescent cohort there were six males and four females, among whom were two Hispanic individuals, seven Caucasians, two Asians and one multiracial person. Participants got two doses of the Pfizer-BioNTech BNT162b2 vaccine (n=8) or two doses of the Moderna mRNA-1273 vaccine (n=2). Post-COVID blood samples from convalescent patients were collected a median of roughly 100 days after diagnosis, with a range of roughly 35 to 180 days. Post-vaccine blood samples were collected a median of approximately 72 days after the second vaccine dose, ranging from about 13 to 241 days. Culture stimuli were overlapping spike peptide pools from SARS-CoV-2 and from the common cold coronaviruses HCoV-NL63, HCoV-OC43 and HCoV-229E. In control cultures, a CEFX viral epitope pool was used as positive control, an HIV-1 Nef peptide pool was used as negative control, or no peptide was added. In roughly 11 COVID-19 convalescent patients and 4 infection-naive healthy vaccine recipients, the spike-specific CD4+ TCR repertoire before mRNA vaccination was compared with the repertoire after mRNA vaccination. In an earlier paper using these donors, memory CD4+ T cell crossreactivity between SARS-CoV-2 and common cold coronavirus spike proteins was assessed at the TCR clonotype level.

Libraries came from PCR. DNA from cultured CD4+ T cells underwent TCR sequencing with the Oncomine TCR Beta short-read assay at the Johns Hopkins FTIC core. The QIAamp micro DNA kit was used to extract genomic DNA from the cultured CD4+ T cells. Oncomine TCR Beta libraries made from cultured CD4+ T cells were pooled using unique dual indexes and sequenced on an Illumina iSeq 100. Under the source paper's analysis protocol: Non-productive sequences were filtered out, and CDR3s that did not start with C, did not end with F or W, or were shorter than 7 amino acids were discarded. The MANAFEST web application was used to identify antigen-specific clonotypes by comparing peptide-stimulated wells against reference wells and other culture wells. Positive clones required FDR below 0.05, an odds ratio above 5, and productive frequency above 0.1% in at least two of three replicate wells. Clonotypes that were significantly expanded in both SARS-CoV-2 spike wells and at least one common cold coronavirus spike condition were defined as cross-reactive. CDR3 homology was assessed with Levenshtein distances (stringdist) and unrooted phylogenetic trees (ape) in R version 3.6.1. In TCRdb, the public reads were trimmed at Q25 with fastp and aligned with MiXCR, with productive beta chains retained. Each CDR3 protein gets just one entry, which takes the most common genes and DNA from the rows behind it. What appears here as the V and J calls and clone size reflects TCRdb's work, not the paper's. For this sample the table gives roughly 11,000 distinct CDR3 sequences, of which roughly 40% were detected only once. The biggest ten clones account for about a fifth of the sample.

The meaning of the sample's treatment or condition label: roughly 11-day PBMC culture with coronavirus spike peptide pools or control peptides (ViraFEST assay). CD4+ T cells from unexposed donors were collected before the COVID-19 pandemic (2011-2018). The study used the ViraFEST assay, which expanded antigen-specific T cells with peptide pools and then identified expanded clonotypes by TCR sequencing. Each well held 2.2 million or so PBMCs cultured in IMDM containing around 5% human AB serum and approximately 9.8 IU/ml IL-2, with 8.5 to 10 ug/ml peptide pools added. Half of the culture medium was replaced with fresh IL-2-containing medium on days 3 and 7. After around 11 days of culture, CD4+ T cells were isolated by negative selection using the EasySep CD4+ T cell isolation kit. As cell numbers permitted, CD4+ T cells from unexposed donors were tested for reactivity to SARS-CoV-2 S and N and to four common cold coronavirus spike pools. PBMCs were separated from whole blood using Ficoll-Paque Plus gradient centrifugation and then either used fresh or cryopreserved at -140C. Culture conditions were generally each tested in triplicate wells. Leukapheresis product for the unexposed donors was bought commercially.

The count of this clonotype is one. The antigen it recognizes is unknown. No clone much larger than this one lies a single base away; base qualities are absent. A lone read offers only weak evidence. The paper as a whole reports these results and caveats: Relatively few convalescent patients were included in the study, and early timepoints after natural infection were not analyzed. Among convalescent patients, a median 86.3% of the SARS-CoV-2-reactive clones seen after vaccination appeared only after vaccination, which suggests priming specific to the vaccine. Although the median number of SARS-CoV-2-reactive clonotypes went up from fewer than 25 after infection to around 39 after vaccination, the increase was not significant. Of the vaccine-specific clones in convalescent patients, 304 of 307, or nearly all, reacted only to SARS-CoV-2 spike and did not cross-react with common cold coronaviruses.

The trim is 4 bases for V and 2 bases for J, with a gap of 0 bases between the germline ends. Taken from the germline V gene, the CDR1 and CDR2 loops are MDHEN and SYDVKM. Inclusive of the bounding cysteine and phenylalanine, the CDR3 is 11 residues long. CDR3 DNA is the only sequence kept; it has 33 bases, read in frame from the first base. The receptor's source is a human donor in good health. The chain couples TRBV28 to TRBJ2-1, with the D segment identity uncertain. The sequencing sample was made of CD4+ T cells from blood, cultured in vitro. At the DNA level, the sequence is TGTGCCAGCAGTTCCTACAATGAGCAGTTCTTC. This yields the protein CASSSYNEQFF.